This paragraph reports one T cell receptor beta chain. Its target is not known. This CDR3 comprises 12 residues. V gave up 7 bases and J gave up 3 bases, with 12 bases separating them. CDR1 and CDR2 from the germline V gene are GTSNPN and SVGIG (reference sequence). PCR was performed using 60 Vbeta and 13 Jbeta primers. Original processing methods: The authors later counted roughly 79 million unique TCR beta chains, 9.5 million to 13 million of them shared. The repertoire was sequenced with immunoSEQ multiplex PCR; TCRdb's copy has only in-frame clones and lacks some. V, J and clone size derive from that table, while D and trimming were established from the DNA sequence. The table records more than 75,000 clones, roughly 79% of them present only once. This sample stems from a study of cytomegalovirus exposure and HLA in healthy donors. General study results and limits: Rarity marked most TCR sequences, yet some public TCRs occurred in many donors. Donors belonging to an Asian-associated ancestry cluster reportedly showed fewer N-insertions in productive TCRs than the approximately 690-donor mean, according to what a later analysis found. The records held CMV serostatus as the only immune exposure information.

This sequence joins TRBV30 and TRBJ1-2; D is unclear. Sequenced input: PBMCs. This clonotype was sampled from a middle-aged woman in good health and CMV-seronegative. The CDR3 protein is CAYKRSDYGYTF. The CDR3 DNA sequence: TGTGCCTATAAACGATCAGACTATGGCTACACCTTC.